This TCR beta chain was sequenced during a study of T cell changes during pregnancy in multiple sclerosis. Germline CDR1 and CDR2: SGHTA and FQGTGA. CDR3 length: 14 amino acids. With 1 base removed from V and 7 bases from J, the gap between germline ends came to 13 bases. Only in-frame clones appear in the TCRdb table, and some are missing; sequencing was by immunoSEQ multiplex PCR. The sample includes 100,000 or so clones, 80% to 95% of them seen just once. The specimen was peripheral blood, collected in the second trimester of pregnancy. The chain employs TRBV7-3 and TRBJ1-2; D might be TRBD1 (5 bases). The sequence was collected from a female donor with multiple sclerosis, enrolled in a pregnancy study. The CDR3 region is CASSLIPGVGGYTF. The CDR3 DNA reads TGTGCCAGCAGCTTAATTCCGGGGGTTGGTGGCTACACCTTC.